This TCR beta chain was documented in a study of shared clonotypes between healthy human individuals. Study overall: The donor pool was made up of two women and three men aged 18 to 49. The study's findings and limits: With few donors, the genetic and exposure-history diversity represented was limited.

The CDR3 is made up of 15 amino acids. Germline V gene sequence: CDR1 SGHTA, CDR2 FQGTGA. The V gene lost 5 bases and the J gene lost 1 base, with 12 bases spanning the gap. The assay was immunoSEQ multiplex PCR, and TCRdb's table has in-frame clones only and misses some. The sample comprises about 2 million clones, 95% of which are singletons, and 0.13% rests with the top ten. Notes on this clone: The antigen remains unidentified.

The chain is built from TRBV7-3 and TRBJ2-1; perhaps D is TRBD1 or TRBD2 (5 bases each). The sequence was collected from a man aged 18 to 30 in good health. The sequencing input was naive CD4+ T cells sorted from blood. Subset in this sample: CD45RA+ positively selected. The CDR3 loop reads CASSLQRGSYNEQFF. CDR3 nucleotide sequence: TGTGCCAGCAGCCTCCAGAGGGGATCCTACAATGAGCAGTTCTTC.